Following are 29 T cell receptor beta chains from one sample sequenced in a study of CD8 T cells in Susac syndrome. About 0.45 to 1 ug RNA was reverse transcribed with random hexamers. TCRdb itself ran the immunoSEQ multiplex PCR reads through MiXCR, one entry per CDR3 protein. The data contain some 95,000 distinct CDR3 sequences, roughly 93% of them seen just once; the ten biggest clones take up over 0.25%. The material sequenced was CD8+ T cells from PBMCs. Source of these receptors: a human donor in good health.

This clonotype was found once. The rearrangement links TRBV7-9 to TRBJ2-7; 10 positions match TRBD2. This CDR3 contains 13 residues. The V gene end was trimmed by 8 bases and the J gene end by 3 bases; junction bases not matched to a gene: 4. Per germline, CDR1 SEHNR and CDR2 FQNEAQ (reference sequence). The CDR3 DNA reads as TGTGCCAGCGGAGCGGGGGGGTTCTACGAGCAGTACTTC. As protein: CASGAGGFYEQYF.

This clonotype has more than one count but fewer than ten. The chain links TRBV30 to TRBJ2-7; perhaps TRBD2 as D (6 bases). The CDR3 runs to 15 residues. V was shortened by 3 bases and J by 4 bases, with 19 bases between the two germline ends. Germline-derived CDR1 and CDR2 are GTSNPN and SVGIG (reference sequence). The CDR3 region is CAWSLEPGLLYEQYF. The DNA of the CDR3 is TGTGCCTGGAGCCTCGAGCCGGGACTTCTATACGAGCAGTACTTC.

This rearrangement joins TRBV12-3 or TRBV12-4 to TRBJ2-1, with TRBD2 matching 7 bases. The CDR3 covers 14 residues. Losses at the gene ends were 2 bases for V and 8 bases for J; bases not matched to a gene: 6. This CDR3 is CASSLSGGIHEQFF. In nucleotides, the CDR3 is TGTGCCAGCAGTTTATCCGGGGGGATCCATGAGCAGTTCTTC.

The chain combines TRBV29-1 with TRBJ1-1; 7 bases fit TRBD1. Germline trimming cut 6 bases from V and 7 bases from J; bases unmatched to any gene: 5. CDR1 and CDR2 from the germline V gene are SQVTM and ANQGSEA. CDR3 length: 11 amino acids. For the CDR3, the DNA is TGCAGCGTGACAGGGAGCGGTGAAGCTTTCTTT. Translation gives CSVTGSGEAFF.

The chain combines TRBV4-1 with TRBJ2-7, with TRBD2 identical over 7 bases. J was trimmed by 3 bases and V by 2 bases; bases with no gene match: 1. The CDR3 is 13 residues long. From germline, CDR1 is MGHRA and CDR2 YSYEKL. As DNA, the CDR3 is TGCGCCAGCAGCCAACCGGGAGGCTACGAGCAGTACTTC. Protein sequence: CASSQPGGYEQYF.

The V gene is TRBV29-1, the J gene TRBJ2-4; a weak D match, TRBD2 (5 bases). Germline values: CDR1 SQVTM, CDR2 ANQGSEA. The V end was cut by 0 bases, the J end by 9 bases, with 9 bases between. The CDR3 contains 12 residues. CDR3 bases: TGCAGCGTTGAAGATCTAGCCGGCATTCAGTACTTC. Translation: CSVEDLAGIQYF. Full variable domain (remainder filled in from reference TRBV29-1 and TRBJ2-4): SAVISQKPSRDICQRGTSLTIQCQVDSQVTMMFWYRQQPGQSLTLIATANQGSEATYESGFVIDKFPISRPNLTFSTLTVSNMSPEDSSIYLCSVEDLAGIQYFGAGTRLSVL.

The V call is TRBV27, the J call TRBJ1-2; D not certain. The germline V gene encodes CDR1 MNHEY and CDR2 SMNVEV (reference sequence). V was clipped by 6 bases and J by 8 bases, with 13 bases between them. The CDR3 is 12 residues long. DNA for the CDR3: TGTGCCAGCAGCGACGGACTTAGGGGCTACACCTTC. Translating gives CASSDGLRGYTF.

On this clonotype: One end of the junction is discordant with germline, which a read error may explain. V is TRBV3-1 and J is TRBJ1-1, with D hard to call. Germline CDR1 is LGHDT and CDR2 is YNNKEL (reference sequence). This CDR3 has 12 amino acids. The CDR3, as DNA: TGTGCCAGCAGCCAAGATCGTGAAGGCCCGGTTTTT. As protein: CASSQDREGPVF.

CDR3 coding DNA: TGTGCCAGCAGTCCGGACGGCGTCTACGAGCAGTACTTC. This encodes CASSPDGVYEQYF. The chain has TRBV7-2 and TRBJ2-7; the D is unclear. Trimming removed 6 bases from V and 3 bases from J, with 12 bases in between. This CDR3 comprises 13 residues. The germline V gene encodes CDR1 SGHTA and CDR2 FQGNSA.

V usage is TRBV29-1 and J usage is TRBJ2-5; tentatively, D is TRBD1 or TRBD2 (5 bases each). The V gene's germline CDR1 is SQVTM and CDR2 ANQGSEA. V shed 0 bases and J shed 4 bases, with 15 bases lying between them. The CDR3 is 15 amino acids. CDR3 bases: TGCAGCGTTGAAGATCCCCACGGGACGGGAGAGACCCAGTACTTC. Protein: CSVEDPHGTGETQYF.

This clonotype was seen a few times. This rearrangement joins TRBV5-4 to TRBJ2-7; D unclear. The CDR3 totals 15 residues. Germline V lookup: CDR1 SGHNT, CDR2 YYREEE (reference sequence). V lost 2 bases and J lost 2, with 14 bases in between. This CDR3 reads CASSLNPGATYEQYF. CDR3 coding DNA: TGTGCCAGCAGCTTAAACCCGGGCGCCACCTACGAGCAGTACTTC.

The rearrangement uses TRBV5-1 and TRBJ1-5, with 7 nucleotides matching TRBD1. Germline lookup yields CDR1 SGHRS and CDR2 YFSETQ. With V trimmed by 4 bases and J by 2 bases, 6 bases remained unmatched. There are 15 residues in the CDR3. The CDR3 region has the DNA TGCGCCAGCAGCCGGACAGGCGGACGCAATCAGCCCCAGCATTTT. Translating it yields CASSRTGGRNQPQHF.

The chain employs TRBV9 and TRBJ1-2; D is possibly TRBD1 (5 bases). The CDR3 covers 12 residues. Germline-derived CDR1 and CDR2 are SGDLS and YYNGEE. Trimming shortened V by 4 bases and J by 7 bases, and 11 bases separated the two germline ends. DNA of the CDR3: TGTGCCAGCAGCTCGGGGACGGGTGGCTACACCTTC. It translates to CASSSGTGGYTF.

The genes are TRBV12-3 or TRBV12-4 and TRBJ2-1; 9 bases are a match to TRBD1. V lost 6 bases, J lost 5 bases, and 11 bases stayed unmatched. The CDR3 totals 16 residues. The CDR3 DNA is TGTGCCAGCAGCCCACTGGGGACAGGGAGGAACAATGAGCAGTTCTTC. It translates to CASSPLGTGRNNEQFF.

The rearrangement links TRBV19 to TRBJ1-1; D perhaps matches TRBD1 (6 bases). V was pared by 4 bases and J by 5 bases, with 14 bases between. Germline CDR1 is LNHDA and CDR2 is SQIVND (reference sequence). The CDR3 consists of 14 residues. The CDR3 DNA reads TGTGCCAGTAGTACCCCCGGGGGCGGAACTGAAGCTTTCTTT. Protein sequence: CASSTPGGGTEAFF.

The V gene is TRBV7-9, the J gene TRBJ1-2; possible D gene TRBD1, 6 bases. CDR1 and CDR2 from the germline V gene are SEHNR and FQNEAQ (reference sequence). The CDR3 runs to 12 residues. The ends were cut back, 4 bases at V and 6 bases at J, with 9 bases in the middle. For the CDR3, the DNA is TGTGCCAGCAGCTCCTACAGGGATGGCTACACCTTC. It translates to CASSSYRDGYTF.

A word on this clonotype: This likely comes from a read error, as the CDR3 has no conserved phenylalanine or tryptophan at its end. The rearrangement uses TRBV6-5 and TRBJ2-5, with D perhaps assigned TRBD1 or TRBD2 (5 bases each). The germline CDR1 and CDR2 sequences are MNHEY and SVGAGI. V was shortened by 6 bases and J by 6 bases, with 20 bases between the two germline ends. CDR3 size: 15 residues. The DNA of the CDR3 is TGTGCCAGCAGCCCCTCGGTCCTCGGGGCTAAGACCCAGTACTCC. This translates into CASSPSVLGAKTQYS.

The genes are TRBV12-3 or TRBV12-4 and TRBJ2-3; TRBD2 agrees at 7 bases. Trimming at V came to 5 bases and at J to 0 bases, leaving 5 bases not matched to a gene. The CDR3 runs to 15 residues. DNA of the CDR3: TGTGCCAGCAGTCTGGGGGGGATTAGCACAGATACGCAGTATTTT. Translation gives CASSLGGISTDTQYF.

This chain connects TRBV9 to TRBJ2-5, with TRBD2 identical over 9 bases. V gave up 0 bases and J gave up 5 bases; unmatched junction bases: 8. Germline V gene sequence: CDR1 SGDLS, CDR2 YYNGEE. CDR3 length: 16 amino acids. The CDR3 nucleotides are TGTGCCAGCAGCGTAGGGGGCGGGGGGGCCTGGGAGACCCAGTACTTC. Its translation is CASSVGGGGAWETQYF.

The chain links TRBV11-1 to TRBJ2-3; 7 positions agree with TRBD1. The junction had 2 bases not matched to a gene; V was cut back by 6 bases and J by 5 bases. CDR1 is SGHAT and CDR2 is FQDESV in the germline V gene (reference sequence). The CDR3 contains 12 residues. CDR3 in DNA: TGTGCCAGCAGTTGGGACAGAGATACGCAGTATTTT. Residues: CASSWDRDTQYF.

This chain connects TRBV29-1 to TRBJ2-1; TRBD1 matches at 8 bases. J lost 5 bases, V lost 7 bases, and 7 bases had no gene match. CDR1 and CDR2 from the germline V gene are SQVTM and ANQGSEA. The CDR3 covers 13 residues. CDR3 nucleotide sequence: TGCAGCGGGGGACAGGCGTCGGACAATGAGCAGTTCTTC. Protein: CSGGQASDNEQFF.

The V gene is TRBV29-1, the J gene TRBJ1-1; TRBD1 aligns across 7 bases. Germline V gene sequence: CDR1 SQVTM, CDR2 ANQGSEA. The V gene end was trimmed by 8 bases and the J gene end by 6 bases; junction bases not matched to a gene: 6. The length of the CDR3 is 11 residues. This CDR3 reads CSTRGSAEAFF. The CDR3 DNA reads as TGCAGCACCAGGGGGAGCGCTGAAGCTTTCTTT.

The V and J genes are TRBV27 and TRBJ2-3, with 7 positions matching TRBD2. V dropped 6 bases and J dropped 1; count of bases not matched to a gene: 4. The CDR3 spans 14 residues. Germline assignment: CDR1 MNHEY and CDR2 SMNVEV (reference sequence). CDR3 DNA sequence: TGTGCCAGCAGAAGCGGGGCCGGCACAGATACGCAGTATTTT. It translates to CASRSGAGTDTQYF.

CDR3 loop: CASSPTGNEKLFF. The CDR3 bases are TGTGCCAGCAGCCCAACCGGCAATGAAAAACTGTTTTTT. V and J are TRBV5-6 and TRBJ1-4; D uncertain. The CDR3 runs 13 residues. Per germline, CDR1 SGHDT and CDR2 YYEEEE. Deletions cut 4 bases from V and 5 bases from J, with 9 bases between.

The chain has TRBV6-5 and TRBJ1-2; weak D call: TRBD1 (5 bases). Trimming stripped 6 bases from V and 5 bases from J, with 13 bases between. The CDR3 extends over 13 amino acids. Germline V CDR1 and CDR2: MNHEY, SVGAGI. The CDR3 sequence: CASSSPGQYGYTF. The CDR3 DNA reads TGTGCCAGCAGCTCCCCGGGGCAGTATGGCTACACCTTC.

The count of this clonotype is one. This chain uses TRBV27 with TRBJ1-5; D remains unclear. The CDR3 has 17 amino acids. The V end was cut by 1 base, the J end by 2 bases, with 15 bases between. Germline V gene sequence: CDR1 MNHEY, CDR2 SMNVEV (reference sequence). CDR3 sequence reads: CASSLLGTHGGNQPQHF. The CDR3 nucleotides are TGTGCCAGCAGTTTATTAGGTACTCATGGGGGCAATCAGCCCCAGCATTTT.

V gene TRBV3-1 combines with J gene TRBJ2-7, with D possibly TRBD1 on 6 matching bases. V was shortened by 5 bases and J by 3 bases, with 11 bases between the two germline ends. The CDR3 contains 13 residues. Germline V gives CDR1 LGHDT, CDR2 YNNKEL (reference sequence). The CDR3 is CASSYRVGYEQYF. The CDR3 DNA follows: TGTGCCAGCAGCTACAGGGTAGGCTACGAGCAGTACTTC.

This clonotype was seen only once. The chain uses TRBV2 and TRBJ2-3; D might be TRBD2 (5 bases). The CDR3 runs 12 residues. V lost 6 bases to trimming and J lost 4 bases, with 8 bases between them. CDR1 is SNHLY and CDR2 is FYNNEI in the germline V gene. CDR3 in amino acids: CASRELADTQYF. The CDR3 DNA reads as TGTGCCAGCAGGGAACTAGCAGATACGCAGTATTTT.

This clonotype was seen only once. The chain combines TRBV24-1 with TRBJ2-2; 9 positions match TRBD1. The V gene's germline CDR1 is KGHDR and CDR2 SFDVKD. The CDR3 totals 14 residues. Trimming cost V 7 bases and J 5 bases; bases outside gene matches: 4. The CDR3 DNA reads TGTGCCACCAGATCCGGGACAGGGACCGGGGAGCTGTTTTTT. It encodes CATRSGTGTGELFF.